This T cell receptor beta chain originates from a study of T cell responses to AZD1222 COVID-19 vaccine. Notes on the study in general: The repertoires were collected only after the peak T cell response.

Some second doses came at about 4 weeks and others at about 12 weeks; these were pooled. Repertoires were generated with immunoSEQ multiplex PCR, while TCRdb's copy carries only in-frame clones and drops some. The sample shows fewer than 120,000 clones, less than 95% of them seen only once. Germline V gene sequence: CDR1 SGHDT, CDR2 YYEEEE. The ends were cut back, 1 base at V and 4 bases at J, with 6 bases in the middle. There are 13 residues in the CDR3. Of note for this clone: Its antigen is currently unknown.

J is TRBJ1-5 and V is TRBV5-6; no definite D call. The source is an adult who received the AZD1222 COVID-19 vaccine. This material consisted of peripheral blood, taken 28 days after the second AZD1222 dose. Here the CDR3 DNA reads TGTGCCAGCAGCTTGTTACGAAATCAGCCCCAGCATTTT. This sequence encodes CASSLLRNQPQHF.